This record covers a single TCR beta chain. Its antigen remains unknown. Average productive template count per sample was roughly 40,000. Data came from immunoSEQ multiplex PCR; TCRdb stores just in-frame clones and leaves some out. Among under 9,500 clones, more than 85% were seen once, and the ten largest hold over 65%. These data are taken from a study of STAT3 mutations in large granular lymphocyte leukemia. Study-wide results and limits: Every T-LGLL patient had at least one immunodominant TCRbeta clonotype. Clonal expansion was inferred from samples taken at other timepoints. Some patients had dominant TCR clones larger than their STAT3 mutant burden. All newly emerging clones after therapy were STAT3 wild type.

Sample: peripheral blood mononuclear cells. This receptor was taken from a man between 60 and 75 years old with T-cell large granular lymphocyte leukemia. Some clones in this sample may be carry-over from other donors' samples.

The DNA of the CDR3 is TGTGCCAGCAGCTCGAGGGGTACCGGGGAGCTGTTTTTT. Residues: CASSSRGTGELFF. J is TRBJ2-2 and V is TRBV7-9; TRBD1 or TRBD2 may be the D gene (5 bases each). The germline V and J ends were trimmed by 4 bases and 5 bases, with 8 bases remaining between them. The CDR3 has 13 amino acids. CDR1 SEHNR and CDR2 FQNEAQ come from the germline V gene (reference sequence).